This T cell receptor beta chain was retrieved from a study of T cell responses to AZD1222 COVID-19 vaccine (dated by TCRdb to the early 2020s). Describing the broader study: TCR sequencing covered more than 230 trial participants: 200 to 210 given two doses of AZD1222 and some 25 given two doses of MenACWY control vaccine. Trial participants were enrolled by age into 18-55, 56-69 and 70-plus year subgroups, with approximately 150, 28 and 58 TCR-sequenced participants respectively. General conclusions and limits of the study: Because no samples from the day 14 peak response were available, repertoires could be characterized only after the peak T cell response. Participants were mostly white British and included more females than males, and it was suggested by the authors that clonal diversity may have been underestimated. Epitopes outside the regions mutated in the B.1.351 and B.1.1.7 variants were reportedly recognized by nearly half of the unique spike-specific TCRs. Conclusions about previously exposed vaccinees are limited because only a handful of AZD1222 recipients were SARS-CoV-2 seropositive at baseline. After two AZD1222 doses, both the breadth and the depth of spike-specific TCRs were significantly higher than at day 0 and than in MenACWY recipients. CD4 TCRs associated with the vaccine covered the entire spike protein, and the dominant responses were in regions 160-218 and 743-854. In the small 56-69-year group, the increase in depth fell short of significance, most likely because of low power.

The time point label corresponds to: about 28 days (+/-7) after the second vaccine dose. Because spike-specific TCR depth and breadth did not differ between the two schedules, AZD1222 recipients who got a second dose at roughly 4 weeks were pooled with those who got a second dose at roughly 12 weeks. Vaccinee samples were obtained from the UK trials COV001 and COV002, which included a single-blind randomized controlled phase 2/3 trial of AZD1222 (ChAdOx1 nCoV-19) in healthy adults. Trial participant PBMC samples were collected at day 0 and day 28 after the second dose for TCRbeta chain sequencing. This clone was observed a single time. Its antigen target is currently unknown. No clone much larger than this one lies a single base away; base qualities are absent. The CDR3 regions of human TCRbeta chains were subjected to immunosequencing. From the authors' description of their analysis: Repertoire TCRs were checked for matches against a reference library of SARS-CoV-2-specific TCRs that had been generated using the MIRA antigen-specificity platform. Breadth meant the fraction of unique TCRs that were SARS-CoV-2-associated, whereas depth meant the fraction of total T cells that were SARS-CoV-2-associated. Each spike-specific TCR was assigned to its reactive spike region and to a CD4 or CD8 class using the MIRA data. Log10-transformed breadth and depth values were compared by one-way ANOVA with Sidak's multiple comparisons tests. TCRdb obtained this table from immuneACCESS and retained in-frame rearrangements with V and J assigned. These tables miss some clones; where compared with another copy, unresolved V genes account for less than half of the shortfall, and the remainder is unexplained. V, J and clone size reflect that table, while D and trimming were determined from the DNA. This sample gives 78,000 or so clones in total; 80% of them show up just once. The ten biggest clones cover roughly 50% of the sample.

The TCR sequence derives from an adult who received the AZD1222 COVID-19 vaccine. Sample: peripheral blood, taken 28 days after the second AZD1222 dose.

The CDR3 loop reads CASDLAGDTGELFF. The base sequence is TGTGCCAGTGATCTAGCGGGGGACACCGGGGAGCTGTTTTTT. This chain is built from TRBV19 and TRBJ2-2, and 10 bases in between align with TRBD2. The CDR3 has 14 amino acids, counting the end cysteine and phenylalanine. This entry keeps only the CDR3 DNA: 42 bases, framed from base 1. V is trimmed back by 8 bases and J by 3 bases, and the junction contains 3 bases that no gene match accounts for. Based on the germline V gene (reference sequence), the CDR1 and CDR2 sequences are LNHDA and SQIVND.